This T cell receptor (beta chain) derives from a study of neurological immune-mediated disorders (dated by TCRdb to the late 2010s). Broadly, across the study: Among the 34 multiple sclerosis patients, relapsing-remitting MS accounted for around 30 and secondary progressive MS accounted for 3. Using UMI-based sequencing, the study compared peripheral blood TCR-beta repertoires from patients with HTLV-I-associated myelopathy (HAM/TSP), patients with multiple sclerosis, and healthy controls. The approximately 110 TCR-beta libraries included longitudinal samples, technical triplicates and paired sorted CD4+ and CD8+ T-cell subsets alongside PBMC samples. The cohort included some 70 subjects: some 14 with HAM/TSP, some 35 with multiple sclerosis, and approximately 20 healthy controls.

To synthesize cDNA, template-switch 5'RACE was performed with a primer carrying a 10-nucleotide random unique molecular identifier so that each TCR transcript was tagged. Each sequencing run produced over 170 million TCR-beta sequences covering 15-18 subjects. Total RNA was extracted with the RNeasy kit. Using the KAPA Real-time Library Amplification kit, TCR-beta VDJ regions were amplified with primers for the TCR constant region and the 5'RACE anchor. Sample indexes and Illumina adaptors were added in a first PCR, and a second PCR then increased library yield. After purification with Ampure beads, the TCR product of roughly 650 bp was size-selected on a 2% E-gel SizeSelection system. Library quality was checked on a Bioanalyzer, concentration was measured with Qubit, and libraries were quantified with the Kapa Library Quantification kit before pooling. Paired-end 2 x 150 bp sequencing of the libraries was performed on an Illumina HiSeq 2500. To increase sequence diversity, roughly 24-32% phiX was spiked into each library pool. Per the authors' processing: The quality-filtered reads were processed with the UMI-based MiGEC pipeline, whose error correction step removed more than 85% of the raw TCR sequences. IMGT germline references were used for aligning VDJ genes, and each clonotype was defined as a unique CDR3 amino acid sequence together with its V-J genes. VDJtools evaluated clonal expansion, Shannon diversity and CDR3 relatedness (CalcPairwiseDistances, ClusterSamples); CLCbio workbench built phylogenetic trees. Using coefficient-of-variation modelling across technical triplicates, the study counted a clone as expanded if it had at least 8 unique UMIs. The public sequencing data were trimmed at Q25 with fastp and processed into clonotypes with MiXCR by TCRdb, which kept only in-frame beta chains. Rows with one shared CDR3 protein collapse into an entry with the most common genes and DNA. TCRdb, rather than the study authors, made the V and J calls. Counted in this sample were about 66,000 distinct CDR3 sequences; roughly 3.6% of them appeared once. The biggest ten clones account for 1.3% of the sample.

At least ten counts were recorded for this clonotype. The antigen this receptor binds is unknown. No quality values exist for individual bases; no much larger clone is one base distant. What the research found in general, with its limitations: TCR clonal expansion was highest in HAM/TSP patients and lowest in MS patients, with MS patients falling below even healthy controls. Repertoires from 18 of 34 MS patients were grouped by phylogenetic analysis into a cluster of related CDR3 sequences, suggesting a possible repertoire-level signature. No clinical or MRI features were associated with the MS cluster, and the authors said that larger cohorts are needed. Expanded clones from different subjects shared no identical CDR3 amino acid sequences, which suggests that TCR-beta repertoires were private in all groups.

Libraries from unsorted PBMCs were made from 2 million PBMCs kept in RNAlater at -80 degrees C until RNA extraction. Multiple sclerosis patients were enrolled in a US clinical protocol under which disease progression was evaluated by magnetic resonance imaging. Peripheral blood was subjected to Ficoll-Hypaque density gradient centrifugation to isolate PBMCs, which were then cryopreserved in liquid nitrogen. The clonotype originates from a man aged 25-45 years with multiple sclerosis. Sequenced material: PBMCs.

The CDR3 reads as follows: CASSLDRRSYEQYF. The DNA sequence is TGCGCCAGCAGCCTGGACAGGAGGAGCTACGAGCAGTACTTC. The chain couples TRBV5-1 to TRBJ2-7, with TRBD1 matching 7 junction bases. The germline V and J ends show losses of 4 bases and 3 bases respectively, and no gene match explains 7 bases of the junction. From the cysteine through the phenylalanine, the CDR3 covers 14 amino acids. Of the read, only the CDR3 DNA is kept; its 42 bases are in frame from base 1. For CDR1 and CDR2, the germline V gene lists SGHRS and YFSETQ.